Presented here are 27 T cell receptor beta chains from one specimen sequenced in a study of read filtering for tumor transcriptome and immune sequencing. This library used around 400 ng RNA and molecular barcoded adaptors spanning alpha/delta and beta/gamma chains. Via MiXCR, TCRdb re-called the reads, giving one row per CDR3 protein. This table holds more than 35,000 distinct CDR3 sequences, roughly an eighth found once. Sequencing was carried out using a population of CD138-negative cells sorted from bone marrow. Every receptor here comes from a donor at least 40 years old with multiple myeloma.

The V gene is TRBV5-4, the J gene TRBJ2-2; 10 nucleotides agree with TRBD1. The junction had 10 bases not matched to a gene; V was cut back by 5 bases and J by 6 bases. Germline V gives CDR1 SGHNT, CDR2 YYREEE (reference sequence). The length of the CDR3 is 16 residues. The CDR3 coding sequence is TGTGCCAGCAGTCCACCGGGACAGGGGAGGCCCGGGGAGCTGTTTTTT. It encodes CASSPPGQGRPGELFF.

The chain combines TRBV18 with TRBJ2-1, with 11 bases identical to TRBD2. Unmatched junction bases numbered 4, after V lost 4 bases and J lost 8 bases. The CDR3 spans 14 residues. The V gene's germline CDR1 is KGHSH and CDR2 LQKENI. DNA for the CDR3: TGTGCCAGCTCACTAGCGGGAGGGCAGGATGAGCAGTTCTTC. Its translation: CASSLAGGQDEQFF.

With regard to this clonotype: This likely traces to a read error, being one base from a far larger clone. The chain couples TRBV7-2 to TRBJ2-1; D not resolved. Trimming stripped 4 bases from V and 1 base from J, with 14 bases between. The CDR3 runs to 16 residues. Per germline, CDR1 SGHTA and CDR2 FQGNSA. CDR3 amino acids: CASSSPAWGSYNEQFF. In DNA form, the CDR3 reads TGTGCCAGCAGCTCACCGGCCTGGGGTTCCTACAATGAGCAGTTCTTC.

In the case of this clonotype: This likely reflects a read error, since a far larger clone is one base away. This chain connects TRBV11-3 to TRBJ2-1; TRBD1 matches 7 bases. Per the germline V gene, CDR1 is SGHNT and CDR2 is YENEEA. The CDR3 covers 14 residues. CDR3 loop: CTSSTKGAVNEQFF. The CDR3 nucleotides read TGTACCAGCAGCACTAAGGGGGCTGTCAATGAGCAGTTCTTC.

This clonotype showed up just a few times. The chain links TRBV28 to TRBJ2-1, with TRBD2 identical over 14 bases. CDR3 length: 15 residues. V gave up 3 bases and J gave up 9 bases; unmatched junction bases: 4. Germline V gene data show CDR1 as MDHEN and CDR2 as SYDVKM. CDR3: CASSLGTSGSTEQFF. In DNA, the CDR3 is TGTGCCAGCAGTTTGGGGACTAGCGGGAGTACTGAGCAGTTCTTC.

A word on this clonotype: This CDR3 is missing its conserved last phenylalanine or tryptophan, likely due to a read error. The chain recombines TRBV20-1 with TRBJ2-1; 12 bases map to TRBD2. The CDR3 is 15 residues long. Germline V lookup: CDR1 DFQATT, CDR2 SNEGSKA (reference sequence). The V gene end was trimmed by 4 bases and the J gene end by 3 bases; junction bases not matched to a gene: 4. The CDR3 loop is CSAKGTSGLYNEQFL. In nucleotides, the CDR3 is TGCAGTGCTAAGGGGACTAGCGGGCTCTACAATGAGCAGTTCCTC.

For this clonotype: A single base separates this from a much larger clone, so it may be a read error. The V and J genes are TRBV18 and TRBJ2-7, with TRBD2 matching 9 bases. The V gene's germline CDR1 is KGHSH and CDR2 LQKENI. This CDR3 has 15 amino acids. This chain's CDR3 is CASSPPGTSYYEQCF. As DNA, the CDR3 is TGTGCCAGCTCACCACCGGGGACTAGCTACTACGAGCAGTGCTTC.

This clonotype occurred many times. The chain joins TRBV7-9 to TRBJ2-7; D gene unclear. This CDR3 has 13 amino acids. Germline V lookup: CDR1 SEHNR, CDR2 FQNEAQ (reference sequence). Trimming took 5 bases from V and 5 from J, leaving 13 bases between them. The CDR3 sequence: CASSASPANEQYF. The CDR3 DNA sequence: TGTGCCAGCAGCGCCAGTCCGGCGAACGAGCAGTACTTC. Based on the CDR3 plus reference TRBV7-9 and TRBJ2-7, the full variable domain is DTGVSQNPRHKITKRGQNVTFRCDPISEHNRLYWYRQTLGQGPEFLTYFQNEAQLEKSRLLSDRFSAERPKGSFSTLEIQRTEQGDSAMYLCASSASPANEQYFGPGTRLTVT.

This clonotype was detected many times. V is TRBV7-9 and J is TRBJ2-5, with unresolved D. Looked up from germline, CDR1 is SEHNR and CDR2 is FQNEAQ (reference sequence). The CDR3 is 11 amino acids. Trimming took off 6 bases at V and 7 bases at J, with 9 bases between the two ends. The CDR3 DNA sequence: TGTGCCAGCAGTTCCTCGCGGACCCAGTACTTC. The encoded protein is CASSSSRTQYF.

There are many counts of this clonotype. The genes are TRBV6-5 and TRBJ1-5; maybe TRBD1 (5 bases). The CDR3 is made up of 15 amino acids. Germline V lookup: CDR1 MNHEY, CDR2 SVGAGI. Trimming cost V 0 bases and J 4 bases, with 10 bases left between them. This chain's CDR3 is CASSYSRGENQPQHF. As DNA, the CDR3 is TGTGCCAGCAGTTACTCGAGAGGGGAGAATCAGCCCCAGCATTTT.

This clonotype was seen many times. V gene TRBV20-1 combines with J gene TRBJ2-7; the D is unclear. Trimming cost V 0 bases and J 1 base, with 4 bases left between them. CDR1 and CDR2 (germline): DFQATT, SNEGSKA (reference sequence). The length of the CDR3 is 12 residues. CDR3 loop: CSARDGSYEQYF. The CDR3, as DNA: TGCAGTGCTAGAGACGGTTCCTACGAGCAGTACTTC.

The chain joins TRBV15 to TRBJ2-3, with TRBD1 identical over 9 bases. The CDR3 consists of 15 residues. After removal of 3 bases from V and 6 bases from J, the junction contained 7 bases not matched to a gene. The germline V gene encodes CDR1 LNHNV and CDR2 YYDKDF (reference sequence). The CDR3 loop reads CATSSRGTGLDTQYF. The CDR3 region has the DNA TGTGCCACCAGCAGTCGGGGGACAGGGCTCGATACGCAGTATTTT.

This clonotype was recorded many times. This CDR3 reads CSARDPGRTGEKLFF. As DNA, the CDR3 is TGCAGTGCTAGAGATCCAGGGAGGACGGGTGAAAAACTGTTTTTT. V and J are TRBV20-1 and TRBJ1-4, with a possible D match to TRBD1 (5 bases). Germline V gene sequence: CDR1 DFQATT, CDR2 SNEGSKA (reference sequence). V lost 0 bases, J lost 7 bases, and 15 bases lay in between. This CDR3 region has 15 residues.

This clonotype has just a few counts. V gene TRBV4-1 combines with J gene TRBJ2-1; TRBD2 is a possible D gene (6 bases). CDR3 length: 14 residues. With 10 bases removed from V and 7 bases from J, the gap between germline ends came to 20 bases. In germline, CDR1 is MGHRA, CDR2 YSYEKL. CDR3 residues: CATGGGAVGNEQFF. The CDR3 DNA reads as TGCGCCACCGGGGGTGGGGCGGTGGGAAATGAGCAGTTCTTC.

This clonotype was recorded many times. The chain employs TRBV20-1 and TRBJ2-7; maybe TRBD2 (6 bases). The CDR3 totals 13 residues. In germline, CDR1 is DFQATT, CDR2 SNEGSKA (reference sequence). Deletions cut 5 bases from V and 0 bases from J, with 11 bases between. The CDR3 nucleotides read TGCAGTGCTTATCGACTAGACTCCTACGAGCAGTACTTC. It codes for CSAYRLDSYEQYF.

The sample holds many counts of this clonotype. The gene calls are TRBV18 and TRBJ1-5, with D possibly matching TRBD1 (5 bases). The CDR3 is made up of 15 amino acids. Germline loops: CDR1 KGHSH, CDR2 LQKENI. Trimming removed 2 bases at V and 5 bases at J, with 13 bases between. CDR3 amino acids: CASSPVRQGHQPQHF. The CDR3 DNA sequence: TGTGCCAGCTCACCAGTCCGCCAGGGTCATCAGCCCCAGCATTTT. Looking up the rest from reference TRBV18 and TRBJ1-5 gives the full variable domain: NAGVMQNPRHLVRRRGQEARLRCSPMKGHSHVYWYRQLPEEGLKFMVYLQKENIIDESGMPKERFSAEFPKEGPSILRIQQVVRGDSAAYFCASSPVRQGHQPQHFGDGTRLSIL.

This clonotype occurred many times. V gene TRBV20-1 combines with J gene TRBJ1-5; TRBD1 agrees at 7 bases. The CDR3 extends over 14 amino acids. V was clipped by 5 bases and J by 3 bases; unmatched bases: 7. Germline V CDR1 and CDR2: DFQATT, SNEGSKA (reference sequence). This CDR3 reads CSAYRQGPNQPQHF. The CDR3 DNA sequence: TGCAGTGCTTACCGACAGGGCCCCAATCAGCCCCAGCATTTT.

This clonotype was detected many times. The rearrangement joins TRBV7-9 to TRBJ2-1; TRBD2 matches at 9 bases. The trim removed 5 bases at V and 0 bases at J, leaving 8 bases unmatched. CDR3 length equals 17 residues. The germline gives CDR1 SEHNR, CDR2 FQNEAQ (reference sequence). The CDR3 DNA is TGTGCCAGCAGCCCGGGACTAGCTGATTTCTCCTACAATGAGCAGTTCTTC. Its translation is CASSPGLADFSYNEQFF.

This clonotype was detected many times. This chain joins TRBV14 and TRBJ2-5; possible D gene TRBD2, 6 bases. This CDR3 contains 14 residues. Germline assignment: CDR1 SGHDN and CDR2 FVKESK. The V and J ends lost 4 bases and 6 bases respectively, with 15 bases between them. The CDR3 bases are TGTGCCAGCAGCCGCACCGGGACTGCCAAGACCCAGTACTTC. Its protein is CASSRTGTAKTQYF.

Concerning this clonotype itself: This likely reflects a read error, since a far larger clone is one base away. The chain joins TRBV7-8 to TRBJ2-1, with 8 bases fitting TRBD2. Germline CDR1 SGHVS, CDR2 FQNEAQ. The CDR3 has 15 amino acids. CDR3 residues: CASSLYRLAYNEPFF. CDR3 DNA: TGTGCCAGCAGCTTATACCGACTAGCGTACAATGAGCCGTTCTTC.

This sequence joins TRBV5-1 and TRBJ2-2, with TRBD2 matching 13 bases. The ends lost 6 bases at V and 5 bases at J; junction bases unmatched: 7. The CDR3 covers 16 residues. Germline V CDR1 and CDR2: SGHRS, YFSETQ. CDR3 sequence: CASTGLAGVGTGELFF. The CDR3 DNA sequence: TGCGCCAGCACTGGACTAGCGGGAGTCGGAACCGGGGAGCTGTTTTTT.

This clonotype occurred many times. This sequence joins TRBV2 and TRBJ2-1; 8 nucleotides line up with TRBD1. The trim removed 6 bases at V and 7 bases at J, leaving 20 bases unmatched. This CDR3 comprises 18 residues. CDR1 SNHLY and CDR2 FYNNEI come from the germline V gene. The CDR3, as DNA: TGTGCCAGCAGCCCCACCCCCCCCACAGGGGGTTTAGAAAATGAGCAGTTCTTC. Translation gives CASSPTPPTGGLENEQFF.

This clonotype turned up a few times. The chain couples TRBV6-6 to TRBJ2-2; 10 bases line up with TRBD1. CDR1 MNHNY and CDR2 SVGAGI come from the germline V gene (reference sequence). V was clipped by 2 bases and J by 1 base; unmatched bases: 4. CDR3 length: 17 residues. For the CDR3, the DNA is TGTGCCAGCAGTTACGGCCGGGACAGGGGGAACACCGGGGAGCTGTTTTTT. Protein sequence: CASSYGRDRGNTGELFF.

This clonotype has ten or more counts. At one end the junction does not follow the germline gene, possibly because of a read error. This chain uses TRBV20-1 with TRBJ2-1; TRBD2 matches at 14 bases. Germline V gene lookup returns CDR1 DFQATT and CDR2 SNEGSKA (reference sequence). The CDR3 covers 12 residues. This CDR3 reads CSAAGLAGEQLF. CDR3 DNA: TGCAGTGCTGCGGGACTAGCGGGAGAGCAGCTCTTC.

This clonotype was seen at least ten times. CDR3 region: CASSSPGPSSGIRSSYNEQFF. CDR3 in DNA: TGTGCCAGTAGTTCTCCGGGTCCTTCTAGCGGAATCAGGAGCTCCTACAATGAGCAGTTCTTC. The chain joins TRBV19 to TRBJ2-1; the match to TRBD2 covers 7 bases. The length of the CDR3 is 21 residues. J gave up 0 bases and V 5 bases, and 22 bases lay outside the gene matches. From germline, CDR1 is LNHDA and CDR2 SQIVND (reference sequence).

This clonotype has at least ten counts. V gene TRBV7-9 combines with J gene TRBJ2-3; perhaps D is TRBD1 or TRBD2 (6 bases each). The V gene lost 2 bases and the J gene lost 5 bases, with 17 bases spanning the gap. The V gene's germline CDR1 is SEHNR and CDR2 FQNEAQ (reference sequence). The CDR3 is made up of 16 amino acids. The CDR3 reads CASSLSGHREEDTQYF. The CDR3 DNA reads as TGTGCCAGCAGCTTATCAGGGCACAGGGAGGAAGATACGCAGTATTTT.

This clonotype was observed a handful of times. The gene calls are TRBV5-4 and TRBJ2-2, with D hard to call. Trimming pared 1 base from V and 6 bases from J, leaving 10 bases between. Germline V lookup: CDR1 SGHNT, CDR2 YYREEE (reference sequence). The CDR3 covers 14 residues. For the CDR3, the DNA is TGTGCCAGCAGCTTGCGGCTATCCGCCGGGGAGCTGTTTTTT. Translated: CASSLRLSAGELFF.